These 4 T cell receptor beta chains were sequenced from one sample in a study of blood T cells in healthy people across ages. For the second PCR, which ran for 7 to 11 cycles, a sample-barcoded 5' primer and a J-beta primer mix were used. TCRdb re-analysed the 5' RACE reads in MiXCR, keeping a single row per CDR3 protein. The table includes hundreds of thousands of distinct CDR3 sequences, about 37% detected once. Sample: blood. These receptors all stem from a man aged 18 to 30 in good health.

This clonotype occurred a few times. The rearrangement links TRBV12-3 or TRBV12-4 to TRBJ1-1; D gene ambiguous. Trimming shortened V by 8 bases and J by 7 bases, and 11 bases separated the two germline ends. CDR3 length: 11 amino acids. The CDR3 protein is CASAMEIEAFF. The CDR3 DNA reads as TGTGCCAGCGCGATGGAGATTGAAGCTTTCTTT.

As regards this clonotype: A much larger clonotype is one base distant, so this may be a read error. The rearrangement links TRBV7-2 to TRBJ1-5, with a tentative D call TRBD1 (5 bases). CDR1 SGHTA and CDR2 FQGNSA come from the germline V gene. With 2 bases removed from V and 6 bases from J, the gap between germline ends came to 14 bases. This CDR3 spans 15 amino acids. The CDR3 DNA reads TGTGCCAGCAGCTTAAGTGTGGGGGTTGGTCAGCCCCAGCATTTT. Protein sequence: CASSLSVGVGQPQHF.

The chain employs TRBV12-3 or TRBV12-4 and TRBJ2-7, with D unclear. This CDR3 has 12 residues. Trimming took off 6 bases at V and 0 bases at J, with 6 bases between the two ends. The CDR3 sequence is CASSNDSYEQYF. The DNA of the CDR3 is TGTGCCAGCAGCAACGACTCCTACGAGCAGTACTTC.

This chain uses TRBV20-1 with TRBJ1-2; the match to TRBD1 covers 8 bases. The CDR3 has 14 residues. The germline gives CDR1 DFQATT, CDR2 SNEGSKA (reference sequence). V shed 3 bases, J shed 2 bases, and the junction held 5 bases outside the gene matches. CDR3 DNA: TGCAGTGCTAGGTGGACAGGGCCCAACTATGGCTACACCTTC. Translating gives CSARWTGPNYGYTF.